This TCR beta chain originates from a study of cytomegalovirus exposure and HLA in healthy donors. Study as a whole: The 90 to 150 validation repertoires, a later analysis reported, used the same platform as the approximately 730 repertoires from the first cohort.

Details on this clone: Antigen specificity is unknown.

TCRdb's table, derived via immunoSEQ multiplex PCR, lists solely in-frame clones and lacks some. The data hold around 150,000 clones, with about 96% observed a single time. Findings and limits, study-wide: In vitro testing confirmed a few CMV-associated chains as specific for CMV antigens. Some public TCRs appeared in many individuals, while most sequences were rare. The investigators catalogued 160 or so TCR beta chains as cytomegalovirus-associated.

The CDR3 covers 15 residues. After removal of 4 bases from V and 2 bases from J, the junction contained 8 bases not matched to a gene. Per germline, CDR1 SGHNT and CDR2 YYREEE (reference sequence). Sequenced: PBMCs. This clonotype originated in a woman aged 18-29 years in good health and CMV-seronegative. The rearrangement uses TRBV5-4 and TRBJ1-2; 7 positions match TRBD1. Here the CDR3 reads CASSQGQASNYGYTF. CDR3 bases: TGTGCCAGCAGCCAAGGACAGGCCTCCAACTATGGCTACACCTTC.